Presented here are 31 T cell receptor beta chains from one specimen sequenced in a study of blood T cell repertoires in COVID-19. Sequencing was performed with immunoSEQ multiplex PCR; in TCRdb, only in-frame clones are kept and a portion is missing. The repertoire has 200,000 to 250,000 clones, roughly 84% of them found once; the top ten carry approximately 6.5%. The sequencing input was PBMCs or T cells enriched from blood (not recorded which). These receptors originate from a middle-aged woman who had recovered from COVID-19.

The CDR3 DNA sequence: TGTGCCAGCAGCTTAGTGCTAGCGGGACTAGAGCGCGAGACCCAGTACTTC. Its protein is CASSLVLAGLERETQYF. This chain links TRBV7-2 with TRBJ2-5; 9 nucleotides agree with TRBD2. This CDR3 contains 17 residues. The V segment lost 1 base and the J segment 5 bases; nucleotides outside the gene matches: 11. The germline V gene has CDR1 SGHTA and CDR2 FQGNSA. The full variable domain, with the rest looked up from reference TRBV7-2 and TRBJ2-5, is GAGVSQSPSNKVTEKGKDVELRCDPISGHTALYWYRQSLGQGLEFLIYFQGNSAPDKSGLPSDRFSAERTGGSVSTLTIQRTQQEDSAVYLCASSLVLAGLERETQYFGPGTRLLVL.

The rearrangement joins TRBV28 to TRBJ2-7; D is perhaps TRBD1 (7 bases). Germline CDR1 reads MDHEN; CDR2 reads SYDVKM. V was cut by 3 bases and J by 2 bases, with 11 bases left in between. This CDR3 contains 14 residues. CDR3 protein: CASSLAGGPYEQYF. DNA of the CDR3: TGTGCCAGCAGTTTGGCAGGGGGGCCCTACGAGCAGTACTTC.

This chain links TRBV7-2 with TRBJ2-2; D is undetermined. Germline CDR1 and CDR2: SGHTA and FQGNSA. Between the trimmed V and J ends, which lost 6 bases and 6 bases, there was a span of 20 bases. This CDR3 comprises 16 residues. This chain's CDR3 is CASSSTPPRRPGELFF. The CDR3 DNA sequence: TGTGCCAGCAGTTCCACCCCCCCGCGGCGACCCGGGGAGCTGTTTTTT.

In this sample, this clone turned up once. The chain joins TRBV29-1 to TRBJ2-3, with TRBD2 matching over 8 bases. The V segment lost 4 bases and the J segment 6 bases; nucleotides outside the gene matches: 6. This CDR3 is 13 amino acids long. CDR1 is SQVTM, CDR2 ANQGSEA, per germline. As DNA, the CDR3 is TGCAGCGTTGGCCGGGGGGGCGGGGATACGCAGTATTTT. Translation gives CSVGRGGGDTQYF.

The chain employs TRBV7-9 and TRBJ2-1; perhaps TRBD2 as D (5 bases). Germline lookup yields CDR1 SEHNR and CDR2 FQNEAQ (reference sequence). V was shortened by 3 bases and J by 11 bases, with 11 bases between the two germline ends. CDR3 length: 12 amino acids. The CDR3 DNA reads TGTGCCAGCAGCTTGACCGACTACCAGCAGTTCTTC. Translating gives CASSLTDYQQFF.

As concerns this clone: An end of the junction does not agree with germline; a read error may underlie this. The chain is built from TRBV7-9 and TRBJ2-2, with a weak D call TRBD1 (6 bases). The length of the CDR3 is 13 residues. Germline values: CDR1 SEHNR, CDR2 FQNEAQ (reference sequence). Here the CDR3 reads CAGSLQGNGELFF. For the CDR3, the DNA is TGTGCCGGCAGCTTGCAGGGGAACGGGGAGCTGTTTTTT. Together with reference TRBV7-9 and TRBJ2-2, the CDR3 gives the full variable domain: DTGVSQNPRHKITKRGQNVTFRCDPISEHNRLYWYRQTLGQGPEFLTYFQNEAQLEKSRLLSDRFSAERPKGSFSTLEIQRTEQGDSAMYLCAGSLQGNGELFFGEGSRLTVL.

The chain has TRBV24-1 and TRBJ2-1, with a possible D match to TRBD2 (5 bases). The germline CDR1 and CDR2 sequences are KGHDR and SFDVKD. V was shortened by 1 base and J by 7 bases, with 7 bases between the two germline ends. This CDR3 is 13 amino acids long. As DNA, the CDR3 is TGTGCCACCAGTGATTTTGGGGAGAATGAGCAGTTCTTC. Translating it yields CATSDFGENEQFF.

This chain joins TRBV7-9 and TRBJ2-7; D not certain. Germline assignment: CDR1 SEHNR and CDR2 FQNEAQ (reference sequence). Trimming took off 4 bases at V and 6 bases at J, with 13 bases between the two ends. This CDR3 spans 13 amino acids. The CDR3 region is CASSSPASREQYF. The CDR3 DNA follows: TGTGCCAGCAGCTCACCCGCAAGCCGCGAGCAGTACTTC. The full variable domain, in which reference TRBV7-9 and TRBJ2-7 provide the parts outside the CDR3, is DTGVSQNPRHKITKRGQNVTFRCDPISEHNRLYWYRQTLGQGPEFLTYFQNEAQLEKSRLLSDRFSAERPKGSFSTLEIQRTEQGDSAMYLCASSSPASREQYFGPGTRLTVT.

This clone showed up just once. The J gene is TRBJ1-2, the V gene TRBV27, with 8 bases identical to TRBD1. Germline-derived CDR1 and CDR2 are MNHEY and SMNVEV (reference sequence). This CDR3 has 16 amino acids. J gave up 5 bases and V 0 bases, and 8 bases lay outside the gene matches. The CDR3: CASSLSRAGGGYGYTF. DNA of the CDR3: TGTGCCAGCAGTTTATCAAGGGCAGGGGGCGGGTATGGCTACACCTTC.

Note on this clone: Because the CDR3's place on the DNA is in doubt, the DNA is left out and the CDR3 is given as listed by TCRdb. This chain joins TRBV15 and TRBJ1-5. From its first to its last residue, the CDR3 has 15 amino acids. Germline lookup yields CDR1 LNHNV and CDR2 YYDKDF (reference sequence). This CDR3 reads CATSRDLEKAQPQHF.

The chain links TRBV19 to TRBJ2-1; 8 bases map to TRBD2. The CDR3 consists of 15 residues. V trimming: 8 bases; J trimming: 0 bases; junction bases outside the gene matches: 6. Per the germline V gene, CDR1 is LNHDA and CDR2 is SQIVND (reference sequence). The CDR3 nucleotides are TGTGCCAGTCTCGACCGGGAGGGCTCCTACAATGAGCAGTTCTTC. As protein: CASLDREGSYNEQFF.

V usage is TRBV28 and J usage is TRBJ2-7, with a possible D match to TRBD2 (6 bases). The CDR3 sequence is 15 residues long. Germline V CDR1 and CDR2: MDHEN, SYDVKM. V was clipped by 6 bases and J by 5 bases, with 20 bases between them. The CDR3 region has the DNA TGTGCCAGCAGGGTCCTTGGGGGGAGAGGAAACGAGCAGTACTTC. It translates to CASRVLGGRGNEQYF.

This chain connects TRBV18 to TRBJ1-2; TRBD1 aligns across 9 bases. CDR1 and CDR2 (germline): KGHSH, LQKENI. V lost 3 bases, J lost 4 bases, and 3 bases stayed unmatched. The CDR3 sequence is 14 residues long. CDR3 nucleotides: TGTGCCAGCTCACCGGGACAGGGAGGCTATGGCTACACCTTC. Translation: CASSPGQGGYGYTF.

Many counts were recorded for this clone. V usage is TRBV6-2 or TRBV6-3 and J usage is TRBJ2-7; D is possibly TRBD1 (6 bases). CDR1 and CDR2 (germline): MNHEY, SVGEGT. This CDR3 contains 14 residues. V was pared by 5 bases and J by 1 base, with 12 bases between. The DNA for the CDR3 is TGTGCCAGCAGTGTCCGGGACACATCCTACGAGCAGTACGTC. It codes for CASSVRDTSYEQYV.

The V call is TRBV19, the J call TRBJ1-4; perhaps TRBD1 as D (5 bases). V shed 6 bases and J shed 0 bases, with 8 bases lying between them. This CDR3 has 14 residues. Germline lookup yields CDR1 LNHDA and CDR2 SQIVND (reference sequence). CDR3 bases: TGTGCCAGTAGGTTGACAGCAACTAATGAAAAACTGTTTTTT. It specifies CASRLTATNEKLFF.

In this sample, this clone turned up once. Other nucleotide sequences in the sample specify the same CDR3. This chain uses TRBV7-2 with TRBJ2-3, with no clear D. Trimming shortened V by 3 bases and J by 5 bases, and 3 bases separated the two germline ends. The germline CDR1 and CDR2 sequences are SGHTA and FQGNSA. The CDR3 runs to 11 residues. The CDR3 loop is CASSFGDTQYF. The CDR3 bases are TGTGCCAGCAGCTTCGGAGATACGCAGTATTTT.

This sequence joins TRBV30 and TRBJ1-1, with D unclear. Trimming pared 3 bases from V and 5 bases from J, leaving 13 bases between. This CDR3 spans 13 amino acids. The V gene's germline CDR1 is GTSNPN and CDR2 SVGIG (reference sequence). Here the CDR3 DNA reads TGTGCCTGGAGGAACCTCATGAGTACTGAAGCTTTCTTT. It yields the protein CAWRNLMSTEAFF. Looking up the rest from reference TRBV30 and TRBJ1-1 gives the full variable domain: SQTIHQWPATLVQPVGSPLSLECTVEGTSNPNLYWYRQAAGRGLQLLFYSVGIGQISSEVPQNLSASRPQDRQFILSSKKLLLSDSGFYLCAWRNLMSTEAFFGQGTRLTVV.

Only a few counts were recorded for this clone. The CDR3 spells CASSLAGNSPLHF. CDR3 DNA sequence: TGTGCCAGCAGCCTCGCAGGGAATTCACCCCTCCACTTT. J is TRBJ1-6 and V is TRBV7-9; perhaps TRBD1 as D (5 bases). Germline-derived CDR1 and CDR2 are SEHNR and FQNEAQ (reference sequence). V was clipped by 5 bases and J by 7 bases, with 9 bases between them. This CDR3 region has 13 residues.

The chain recombines TRBV9 with TRBJ2-1; 7 bases line up with TRBD1. J gave up 6 bases and V 3 bases, and 6 bases lay outside the gene matches. The CDR3 runs to 14 residues. The germline V gene has CDR1 SGDLS and CDR2 YYNGEE. The CDR3 loop is CASSGGTAFNEQFF. DNA of the CDR3: TGTGCCAGCAGCGGAGGGACAGCTTTCAATGAGCAGTTCTTC.

The CDR3, as DNA: TGCGCCAGCACCGCCCTAAGACAAGTAGAGACCCAGTACTTC. The encoded protein is CASTALRQVETQYF. The chain employs TRBV5-1 and TRBJ2-5, with D uncertain. Germline-derived CDR1 and CDR2 are SGHRS and YFSETQ. V was pared by 6 bases and J by 4 bases, with 16 bases between. The CDR3 length is 14 residues. The variable domain in full, completed from reference TRBV5-1 and TRBJ2-5, reads KAGVTQTPRYLIKTRGQQVTLSCSPISGHRSVSWYQQTPGQGLQFLFEYFSETQRNKGNFPGRFSGRQFSNSRSEMNVSTLELGDSALYLCASTALRQVETQYFGPGTRLLVL.

CDR3 coding DNA: TGTGCCAGCAGCTCACGCGGGGCGGACCATCGGACTGAAGCTTTCTTT. Translated, it gives CASSSRGADHRTEAFF. The chain combines TRBV7-9 with TRBJ1-1; D possibly corresponds to TRBD1 (5 bases). The germline V gene encodes CDR1 SEHNR and CDR2 FQNEAQ (reference sequence). CDR3 length: 16 amino acids. The V gene lost 4 bases and the J gene lost 5 bases, with 20 bases spanning the gap.

The V and J genes are TRBV20-1 and TRBJ1-5, with a possible D match to TRBD1 (6 bases). Germline-derived CDR1 and CDR2 are DFQATT and SNEGSKA (reference sequence). V was pared by 3 bases and J by 3 bases, with 12 bases between. The CDR3 extends over 14 amino acids. Written as DNA, the CDR3 is TGCAGTGCTAGTTCAGGGGCTCTCAATCAGCCCCAGCATTTT. Protein product: CSASSGALNQPQHF.

This clone was observed a single time. The gene calls are TRBV11-3 and TRBJ2-1; D gene uncertain. The CDR3 totals 13 residues. CDR1 is SGHNT, CDR2 YENEEA, per germline. Trimming removed 5 bases at V and 8 bases at J, with 13 bases between. Here the CDR3 DNA reads TGTGCCAGCAGCGAACCTGTACGCGATGAGCAGTTCTTC. This sequence encodes CASSEPVRDEQFF.

The gene calls are TRBV28 and TRBJ1-1; D uncertain. In germline, CDR1 is MDHEN, CDR2 SYDVKM. V was shortened by 3 bases and J by 1 base, with 9 bases between the two germline ends. The CDR3 loop spans 14 amino acids. The CDR3 region is CASSFSTGNTEAFF. The CDR3 nucleotides are TGTGCCAGCAGTTTTAGCACTGGGAACACTGAAGCTTTCTTT.

The chain uses TRBV6-1 and TRBJ2-2; 11 nucleotides line up with TRBD1. CDR3 length equals 15 residues. Trimming removed 3 bases from V and 7 bases from J; junction bases left unmatched: 4. Germline assignment: CDR1 MNHNS and CDR2 SASEGT. The CDR3 is CASSDGQGAHGELFF. Written as DNA, the CDR3 is TGTGCCAGCAGTGACGGACAGGGGGCTCACGGGGAGCTGTTTTTT.

This rearrangement joins TRBV27 to TRBJ1-1, with 9 bases identical to TRBD1. The V and J ends lost 4 bases and 6 bases, in that order; junction bases with no gene match: 9. The germline V gene encodes CDR1 MNHEY and CDR2 SMNVEV (reference sequence). The CDR3 totals 15 residues. The CDR3 coding sequence is TGTGCCAGCAGTTCCTACAGGGGGCGTCTCCCTGAAGCTTTCTTT. Translating gives CASSSYRGRLPEAFF.

The V and J genes are TRBV5-4 and TRBJ2-7; TRBD2 might be the D (6 bases). CDR1 is SGHNT and CDR2 is YYREEE in the germline V gene (reference sequence). V shed 4 bases and J shed 4 bases, with 15 bases lying between them. This CDR3 spans 14 amino acids. The DNA of the CDR3 is TGTGCCAGCAGCCTGGGGGAGGAGAGGTACGAGCAGTACTTC. It encodes CASSLGEERYEQYF.

The CDR3 DNA is TGCGCCAGCAGTGATACGCGGTTGGATACGCAGTATTTT. This sequence encodes CASSDTRLDTQYF. This rearrangement joins TRBV10-2 to TRBJ2-3; D uncertain. Germline V gene lookup returns CDR1 WSHSY and CDR2 SAAADI. V lost 3 bases and J lost 6, with 10 bases in between. The length of the CDR3 is 13 residues.

The gene calls are TRBV27 and TRBJ1-1; 7 positions match TRBD1. From germline, CDR1 is MNHEY and CDR2 SMNVEV (reference sequence). This CDR3 has 15 residues. The V segment lost 5 bases and the J segment 0 bases; nucleotides outside the gene matches: 6. The CDR3 is CASSLLQGVNTEAFF. The CDR3 DNA reads TGTGCCAGCAGTCTCCTTCAGGGGGTGAACACTGAAGCTTTCTTT.

This chain uses TRBV11-3 with TRBJ2-5; tentatively, D is TRBD1 (5 bases). The CDR3 length is 14 residues. The V gene lost 5 bases and the J gene lost 1 base, with 11 bases spanning the gap. CDR1 SGHNT and CDR2 YENEEA come from the germline V gene. The CDR3: CASSASGRQETQYF. The DNA of the CDR3 is TGTGCCAGCAGCGCCTCAGGGCGCCAAGAGACCCAGTACTTC.

V usage is TRBV7-9 and J usage is TRBJ2-1; D unclear. Germline assignment: CDR1 SEHNR and CDR2 FQNEAQ (reference sequence). The CDR3 loop spans 11 amino acids. Between the trimmed V and J ends, which lost 2 bases and 10 bases, there was a span of 6 bases. The CDR3: CASSLLLEQFF. The CDR3 region has the DNA TGTGCCAGCAGCTTACTACTCGAGCAGTTCTTC.